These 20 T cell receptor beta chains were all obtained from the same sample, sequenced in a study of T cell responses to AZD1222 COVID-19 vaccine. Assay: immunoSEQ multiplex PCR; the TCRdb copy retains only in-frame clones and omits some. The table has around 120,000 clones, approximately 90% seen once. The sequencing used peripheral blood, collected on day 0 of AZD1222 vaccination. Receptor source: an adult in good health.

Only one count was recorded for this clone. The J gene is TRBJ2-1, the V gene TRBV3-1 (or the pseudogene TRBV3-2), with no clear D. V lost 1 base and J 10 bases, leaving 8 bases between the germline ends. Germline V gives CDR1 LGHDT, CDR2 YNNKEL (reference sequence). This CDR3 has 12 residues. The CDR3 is CASSQVEREQFF. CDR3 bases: TGTGCCAGCAGCCAAGTGGAAAGGGAGCAGTTCTTC.

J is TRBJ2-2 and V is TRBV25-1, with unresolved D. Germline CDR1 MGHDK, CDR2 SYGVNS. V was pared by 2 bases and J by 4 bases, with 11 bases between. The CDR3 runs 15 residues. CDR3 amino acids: CASSEDTNPTGELFF. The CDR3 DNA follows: TGTGCCAGCAGTGAAGATACGAACCCCACCGGGGAGCTGTTTTTT.

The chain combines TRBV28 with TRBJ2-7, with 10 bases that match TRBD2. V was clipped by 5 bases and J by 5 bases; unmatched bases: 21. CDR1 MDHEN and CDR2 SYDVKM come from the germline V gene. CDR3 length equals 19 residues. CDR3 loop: CASSPLRGTSGETYDEQYF. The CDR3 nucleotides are TGTGCCAGCAGTCCCCTCCGGGGAACTAGCGGGGAAACTTACGACGAGCAGTACTTC. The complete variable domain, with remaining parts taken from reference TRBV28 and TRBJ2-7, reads DVKVTQSSRYLVKRTGEKVFLECVQDMDHENMFWYRQDPGLGLRLIYFSYDVKMKEKGDIPEGYSVSREKKERFSLILESASTNQTSMYLCASSPLRGTSGETYDEQYFGPGTRLTVT.

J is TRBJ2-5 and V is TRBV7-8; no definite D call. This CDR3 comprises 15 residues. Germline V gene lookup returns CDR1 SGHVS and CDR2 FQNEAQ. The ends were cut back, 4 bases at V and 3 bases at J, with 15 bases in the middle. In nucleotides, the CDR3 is TGTGCCAGCAGCTGGCTGGGTCCACGGAAAGAGACCCAGTACTTC. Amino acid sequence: CASSWLGPRKETQYF. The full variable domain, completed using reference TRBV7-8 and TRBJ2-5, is GAGVSQSPRYKVAKRGQDVALRCDPISGHVSLFWYQQALGQGPEFLTYFQNEAQLDKSGLPSDRFFAERPEGSVSTLKIQRTQQEDSAVYLCASSWLGPRKETQYFGPGTRLLVL.

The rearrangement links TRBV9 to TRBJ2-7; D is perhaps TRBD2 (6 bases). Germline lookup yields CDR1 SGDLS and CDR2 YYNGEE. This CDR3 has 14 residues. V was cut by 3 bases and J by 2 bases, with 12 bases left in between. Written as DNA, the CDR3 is TGTGCCAGCAGCGAGACCGGGACTGCCTACGAGCAGTACTTC. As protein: CASSETGTAYEQYF. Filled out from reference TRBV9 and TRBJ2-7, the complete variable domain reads DSGVTQTPKHLITATGQRVTLRCSPRSGDLSVYWYQQSLDQGLQFLIQYYNGEERAKGNILERFSAQQFPDLHSELNLSSLELGDSALYFCASSETGTAYEQYFGPGTRLTVT.

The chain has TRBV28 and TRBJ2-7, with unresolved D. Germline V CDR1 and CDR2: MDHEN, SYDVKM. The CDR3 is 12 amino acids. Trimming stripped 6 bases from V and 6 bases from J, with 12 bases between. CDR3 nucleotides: TGTGCCAGCAGCTCACGCTCTAGCGAGCAGTACTTC. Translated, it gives CASSSRSSEQYF.

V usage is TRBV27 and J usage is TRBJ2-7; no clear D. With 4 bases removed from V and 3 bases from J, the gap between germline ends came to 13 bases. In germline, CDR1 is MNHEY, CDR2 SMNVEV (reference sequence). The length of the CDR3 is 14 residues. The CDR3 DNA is TGTGCCAGCAGTTCTTCCGAAGGGCTCTACGAGCAGTACTTC. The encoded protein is CASSSSEGLYEQYF.

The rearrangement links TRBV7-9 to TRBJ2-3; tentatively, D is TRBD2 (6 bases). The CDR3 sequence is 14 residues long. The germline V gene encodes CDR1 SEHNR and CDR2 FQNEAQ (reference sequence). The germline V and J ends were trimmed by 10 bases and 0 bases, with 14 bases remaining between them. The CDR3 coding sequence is TGTGCCACACCCGGCGGGGCAAGCACAGATACGCAGTATTTT. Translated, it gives CATPGGASTDTQYF.

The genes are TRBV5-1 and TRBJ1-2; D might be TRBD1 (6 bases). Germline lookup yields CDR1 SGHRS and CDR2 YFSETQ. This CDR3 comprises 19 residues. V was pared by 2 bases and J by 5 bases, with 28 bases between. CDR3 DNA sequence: TGCGCCAGCAGCTTTTTAAACCGGGACAAGAAGTGGATCCCTTATGGCTACACCTTC. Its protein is CASSFLNRDKKWIPYGYTF.

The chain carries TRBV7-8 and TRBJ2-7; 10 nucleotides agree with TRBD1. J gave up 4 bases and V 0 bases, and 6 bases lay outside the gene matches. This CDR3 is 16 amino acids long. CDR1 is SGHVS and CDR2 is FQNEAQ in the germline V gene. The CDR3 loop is CASSLARTGGEYEQYF. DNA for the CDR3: TGTGCCAGCAGCTTAGCGCGGACAGGGGGAGAGTACGAGCAGTACTTC.

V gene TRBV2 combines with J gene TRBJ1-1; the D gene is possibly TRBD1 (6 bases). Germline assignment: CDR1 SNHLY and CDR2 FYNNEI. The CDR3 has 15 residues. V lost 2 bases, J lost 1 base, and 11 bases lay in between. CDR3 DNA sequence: TGTGCCAGCAGTGAAACTACAGGGAAGAACACTGAAGCTTTCTTT. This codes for CASSETTGKNTEAFF.

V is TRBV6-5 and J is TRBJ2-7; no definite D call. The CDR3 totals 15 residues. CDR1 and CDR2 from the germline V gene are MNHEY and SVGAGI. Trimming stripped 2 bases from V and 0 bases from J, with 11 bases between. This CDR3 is CASSYSQASSYEQYF. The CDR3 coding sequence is TGTGCCAGCAGTTACAGTCAGGCGAGCTCCTACGAGCAGTACTTC.

For the CDR3, the DNA is TGCAGCGTTGTACTAGGTGGGGGAAACATTCAGTACTTC. It translates to CSVVLGGGNIQYF. The V call is TRBV29-1, the J call TRBJ2-4; possibly TRBD1 or TRBD2 for D (5 bases each). Trimming took 4 bases from V and 6 from J, leaving 13 bases between them. This CDR3 spans 13 amino acids. CDR1 SQVTM and CDR2 ANQGSEA come from the germline V gene.

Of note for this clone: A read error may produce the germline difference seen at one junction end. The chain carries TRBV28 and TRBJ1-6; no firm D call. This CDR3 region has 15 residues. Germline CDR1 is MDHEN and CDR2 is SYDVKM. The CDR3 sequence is CASSYADLYSSPLHF. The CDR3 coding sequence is TGTGCCAGCAGCTATGCGGATCTGTATAGTTCACCCCTCCACTTT.

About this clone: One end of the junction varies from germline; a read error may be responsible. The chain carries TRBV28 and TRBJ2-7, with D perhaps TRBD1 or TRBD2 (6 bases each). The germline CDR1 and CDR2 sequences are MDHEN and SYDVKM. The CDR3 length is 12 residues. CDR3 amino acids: CASSLNRDRGNF. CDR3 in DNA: TGTGCCAGCAGTTTAAACAGGGACCGGGGGAACTTC.

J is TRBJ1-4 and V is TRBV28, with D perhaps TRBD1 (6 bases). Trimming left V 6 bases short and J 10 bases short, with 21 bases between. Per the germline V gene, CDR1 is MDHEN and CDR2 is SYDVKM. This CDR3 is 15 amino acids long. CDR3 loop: CASSPSTGNGRKLFF. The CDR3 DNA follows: TGTGCCAGCAGCCCCTCGACAGGAAACGGCAGAAAACTGTTTTTT.

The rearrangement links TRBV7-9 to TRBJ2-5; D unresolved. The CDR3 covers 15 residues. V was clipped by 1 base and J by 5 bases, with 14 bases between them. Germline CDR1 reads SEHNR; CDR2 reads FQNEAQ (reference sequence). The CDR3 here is CASSLDLRAPETQYF. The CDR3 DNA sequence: TGTGCCAGCAGCTTAGACCTCAGAGCCCCGGAGACCCAGTACTTC.

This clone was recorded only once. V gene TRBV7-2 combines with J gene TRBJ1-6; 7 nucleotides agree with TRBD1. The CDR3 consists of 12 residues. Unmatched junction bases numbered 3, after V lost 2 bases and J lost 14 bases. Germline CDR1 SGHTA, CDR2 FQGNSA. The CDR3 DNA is TGTGCCAGCAGCTTATACAGGGGTACCCTCCACTTT. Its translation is CASSLYRGTLHF.

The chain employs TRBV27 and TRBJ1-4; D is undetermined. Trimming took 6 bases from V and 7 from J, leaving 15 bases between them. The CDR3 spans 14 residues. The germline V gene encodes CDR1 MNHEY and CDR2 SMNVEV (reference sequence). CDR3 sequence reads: CASRSRALGEKLFF. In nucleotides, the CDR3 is TGTGCCAGCAGGTCGAGGGCTTTGGGTGAAAAACTGTTTTTT. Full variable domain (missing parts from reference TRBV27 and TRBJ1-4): EAQVTQNPRYLITVTGKKLTVTCSQNMNHEYMSWYRQDPGLGLRQIYYSMNVEVTDKGDVPEGYKVSRKEKRNFPLILESPSPNQTSLYFCASRSRALGEKLFFGSGTQLSVL.

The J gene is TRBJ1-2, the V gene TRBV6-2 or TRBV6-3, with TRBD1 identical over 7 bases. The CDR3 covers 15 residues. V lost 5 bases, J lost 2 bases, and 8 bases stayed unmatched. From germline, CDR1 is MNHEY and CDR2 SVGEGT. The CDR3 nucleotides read TGTGCCAGCAGTCCAGTGACAGGGACCAACTATGGCTACACCTTC. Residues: CASSPVTGTNYGYTF.